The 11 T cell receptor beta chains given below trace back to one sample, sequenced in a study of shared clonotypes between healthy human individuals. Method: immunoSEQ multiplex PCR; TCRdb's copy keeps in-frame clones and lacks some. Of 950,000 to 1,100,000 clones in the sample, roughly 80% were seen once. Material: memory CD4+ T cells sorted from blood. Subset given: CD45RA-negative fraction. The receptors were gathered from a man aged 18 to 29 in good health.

The CDR3 is CASSYSRGSRGIRAFF. In nucleotides, the CDR3 is TGTGCCAGCAGTTACTCGAGGGGGAGTCGGGGAATACGGGCTTTCTTT. The gene calls are TRBV6-5 and TRBJ1-1, with D possibly being TRBD1 (6 bases). V lost 0 bases to trimming and J lost 11 bases, with 22 bases between them. Germline CDR1 reads MNHEY; CDR2 reads SVGAGI. This CDR3 has 16 amino acids.

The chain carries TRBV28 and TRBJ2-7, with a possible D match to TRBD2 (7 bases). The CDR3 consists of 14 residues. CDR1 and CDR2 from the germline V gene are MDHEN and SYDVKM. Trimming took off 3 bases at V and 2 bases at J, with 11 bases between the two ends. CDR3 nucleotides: TGTGCCAGCAGTTTGGGGGGGGCTACCTACGAGCAGTACTTC. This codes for CASSLGGATYEQYF.

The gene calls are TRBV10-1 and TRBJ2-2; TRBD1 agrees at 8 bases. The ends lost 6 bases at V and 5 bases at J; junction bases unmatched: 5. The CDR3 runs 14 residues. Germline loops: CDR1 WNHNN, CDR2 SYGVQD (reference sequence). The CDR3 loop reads CASRKDRATGELFF. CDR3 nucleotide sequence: TGCGCCAGCAGGAAGGACAGGGCGACCGGGGAGCTGTTTTTT.

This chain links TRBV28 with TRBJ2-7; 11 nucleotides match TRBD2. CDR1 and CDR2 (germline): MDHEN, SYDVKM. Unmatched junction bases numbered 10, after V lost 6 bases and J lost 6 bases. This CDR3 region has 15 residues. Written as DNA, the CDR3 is TGTGCCAGCAGATCACTAGCGGGGGCCCGGGGCGAGCAGTACTTC. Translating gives CASRSLAGARGEQYF.

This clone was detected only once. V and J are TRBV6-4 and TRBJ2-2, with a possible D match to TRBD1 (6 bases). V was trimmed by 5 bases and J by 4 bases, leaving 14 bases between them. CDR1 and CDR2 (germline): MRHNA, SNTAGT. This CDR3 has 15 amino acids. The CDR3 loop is CASSSTGLGTGELFF. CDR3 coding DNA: TGTGCCAGCAGTTCGACAGGTCTTGGCACCGGGGAGCTGTTTTTT.

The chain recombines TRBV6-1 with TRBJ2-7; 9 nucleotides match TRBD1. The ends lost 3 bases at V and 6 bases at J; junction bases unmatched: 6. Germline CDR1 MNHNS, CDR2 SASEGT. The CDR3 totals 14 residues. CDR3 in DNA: TGTGCCAGCAGTGATACGACGACAGGGGGCGAGCAGTACTTC. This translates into CASSDTTTGGEQYF.

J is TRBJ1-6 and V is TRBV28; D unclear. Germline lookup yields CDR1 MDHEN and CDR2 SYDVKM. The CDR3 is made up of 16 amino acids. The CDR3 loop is CVFPSRAYRYNSPLHF. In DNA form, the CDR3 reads TGTGTCTTCCCAAGCAGAGCCTATCGGTATAATTCACCCCTCCACTTT.

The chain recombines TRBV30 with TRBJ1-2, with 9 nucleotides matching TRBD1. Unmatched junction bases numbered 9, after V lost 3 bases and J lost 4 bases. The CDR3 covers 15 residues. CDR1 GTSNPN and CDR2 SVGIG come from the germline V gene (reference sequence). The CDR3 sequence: CAWSELGQGSYGYTF. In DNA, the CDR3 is TGTGCCTGGAGCGAACTTGGACAGGGGAGCTATGGCTACACCTTC.

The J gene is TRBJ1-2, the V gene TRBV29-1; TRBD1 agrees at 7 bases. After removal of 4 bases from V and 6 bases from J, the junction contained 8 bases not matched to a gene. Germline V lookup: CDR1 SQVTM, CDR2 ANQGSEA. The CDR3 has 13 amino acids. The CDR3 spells CSVGPTGSNGYTF. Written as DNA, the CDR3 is TGCAGCGTTGGCCCGACAGGGTCCAATGGCTACACCTTC.

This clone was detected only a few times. CDR3 coding DNA: TGTGCCAGCAGTTCCACCCAGCAAGCTTTCTTT. It codes for CASSSTQQAFF. J is TRBJ1-1 and V is TRBV6-5; D gene ambiguous. Trimming took off 4 bases at V and 9 bases at J, with 9 bases between the two ends. CDR3 length: 11 residues. The germline V gene encodes CDR1 MNHEY and CDR2 SVGAGI.

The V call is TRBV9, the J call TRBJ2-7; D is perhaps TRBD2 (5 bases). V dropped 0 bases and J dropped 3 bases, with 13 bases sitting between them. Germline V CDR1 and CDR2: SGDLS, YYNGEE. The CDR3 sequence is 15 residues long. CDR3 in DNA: TGTGCCAGCAGCGTAGGAGAGCCCGACTACTACGAGCAGTACTTC. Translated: CASSVGEPDYYEQYF.